Listed here are 30 T cell receptor beta chains from one sample, sequenced in a study of T cell responses to AZD1222 COVID-19 vaccine. The method was immunoSEQ multiplex PCR; TCRdb's version includes in-frame clones alone and lacks a portion of them. The sample consists of 150,000 to 200,000 clones, 92% of them appearing once. Specimen: peripheral blood, collected 28 days after the second AZD1222 dose. The receptor source for this set is an adult who received the AZD1222 COVID-19 vaccine.

Here the CDR3 reads CSVGGVQETQYF. The CDR3 DNA follows: TGCAGCGTTGGAGGGGTCCAAGAGACCCAGTACTTC. This chain links TRBV29-1 with TRBJ2-5; D possibly matches TRBD1 or TRBD2 (5 bases each). V was trimmed by 4 bases and J by 1 base, leaving 7 bases between them. The length of the CDR3 is 12 residues. Germline V lookup: CDR1 SQVTM, CDR2 ANQGSEA.

The chain recombines TRBV7-9 with TRBJ1-5; D is unclear. Trimming took off 5 bases at V and 1 base at J, with 9 bases between the two ends. The CDR3 covers 14 residues. Germline values: CDR1 SEHNR, CDR2 FQNEAQ (reference sequence). For the CDR3, the DNA is TGTGCCAGCAGCCATGGACGGAGCAATCAGCCCCAGCATTTT. It is translated as CASSHGRSNQPQHF.

The J gene is TRBJ2-3, the V gene TRBV7-2; 8 bases fit TRBD2. The germline V gene encodes CDR1 SGHTA and CDR2 FQGNSA. The CDR3 sequence is 15 residues long. J lost 3 bases, V lost 2 bases, and 4 bases had no gene match. The CDR3, as DNA: TGTGCCAGCAGCTTAAGCGGGAGTAGAACAGATACGCAGTATTTT. Translating it yields CASSLSGSRTDTQYF.

This rearrangement joins TRBV18 to TRBJ2-1, with a weak D call TRBD1 (7 bases). The germline V gene encodes CDR1 KGHSH and CDR2 LQKENI. The CDR3 covers 11 residues. Trimming removed 10 bases at V and 9 bases at J, with 13 bases between. The CDR3 DNA is TGTGCCACTCGACAGGGAGGTGAGCAGTTCTTC. It translates to CATRQGGEQFF.

The chain joins TRBV3-1 (or the pseudogene TRBV3-2) to TRBJ2-5, with 12 bases fitting TRBD2. Trimming cost V 4 bases and J 1 base; bases outside gene matches: 4. Germline V gene lookup returns CDR1 LGHDT and CDR2 YNNKEL (reference sequence). The CDR3 has 16 residues. The CDR3 DNA reads as TGTGCCAGCAGCCTAGGACTAGCGGGGCCCCAAGAGACCCAGTACTTC. Its protein is CASSLGLAGPQETQYF.

V is TRBV28 and J is TRBJ2-7; 8 bases are shared with TRBD1. Germline V gene lookup returns CDR1 MDHEN and CDR2 SYDVKM. J lost 6 bases, V lost 8 bases, and 12 bases had no gene match. The CDR3 totals 14 residues. The CDR3: CASGLTGGRPEQYF. The CDR3 DNA sequence: TGTGCCAGCGGATTAACAGGGGGTAGGCCCGAGCAGTACTTC.

V is TRBV6-2 or TRBV6-3 and J is TRBJ1-5; D call uncertain. Germline loops: CDR1 MNHEY, CDR2 SVGEGT. The CDR3 sequence is 15 residues long. The ends were cut back, 5 bases at V and 3 bases at J, with 14 bases in the middle. The CDR3 spells CASSAIPGDNQPQHF. CDR3 bases: TGTGCCAGCAGTGCCATCCCGGGAGACAATCAGCCCCAGCATTTT.

The rearrangement links TRBV6-4 to TRBJ2-3; tentatively, D is TRBD1 (5 bases). Per the germline V gene, CDR1 is MRHNA and CDR2 is SNTAGT. The CDR3 runs 12 residues. Trimming took off 5 bases at V and 9 bases at J, with 12 bases between the two ends. The CDR3: CASSQTGSTQYF. The CDR3 bases are TGTGCCAGCAGTCAAACAGGTTCGACGCAGTATTTT.

The chain has TRBV19 and TRBJ1-5; unclear D gene. The CDR3 loop spans 12 amino acids. CDR1 is LNHDA and CDR2 is SQIVND in the germline V gene (reference sequence). The V end was cut by 1 base, the J end by 7 bases, with 5 bases between. CDR3 bases: TGTGCCAGTAGTATAGTCCCCCAGCCCCAGCATTTT. As protein: CASSIVPQPQHF. Together with reference TRBV19 and TRBJ1-5, the CDR3 gives the full variable domain: DGGITQSPKYLFRKEGQNVTLSCEQNLNHDAMYWYRQDPGQGLRLIYYSQIVNDFQKGDIAEGYSVSREKKESFPLTVTSAQKNPTAFYLCASSIVPQPQHFGDGTRLSIL.

The chain combines TRBV9 with TRBJ1-4; no clear D. Trimming removed 2 bases at V and 0 bases at J, with 5 bases between. Germline lookup yields CDR1 SGDLS and CDR2 YYNGEE. The CDR3 is made up of 14 amino acids. This CDR3 reads CASSVSSTNEKLFF. CDR3 coding DNA: TGTGCCAGCAGCGTCTCCTCAACTAATGAAAAACTGTTTTTT.

V is TRBV5-1 and J is TRBJ1-2; TRBD1 matches 7 bases. The V segment lost 2 bases and the J segment 2 bases; nucleotides outside the gene matches: 6. The CDR3 extends over 15 amino acids. Germline CDR1 and CDR2: SGHRS and YFSETQ. CDR3 residues: CASSLGQAANYGYTF. In DNA, the CDR3 is TGCGCCAGCAGCTTAGGACAGGCGGCGAACTATGGCTACACCTTC.

This chain uses TRBV6-5 with TRBJ2-5; 7 nucleotides align to TRBD1. The CDR3 sequence is 15 residues long. Germline assignment: CDR1 MNHEY and CDR2 SVGAGI. J gave up 1 base and V 0 bases, and 2 bases lay outside the gene matches. The CDR3 DNA is TGTGCCAGCAGTTACTCAGCAGGGGGCCAAGAGACCCAGTACTTC. Amino acid sequence: CASSYSAGGQETQYF.

CDR3 bases: TGTGCCAGCAGCCCTAGGACAGACAGCTACGAGCAGTACTTC. This encodes CASSPRTDSYEQYF. The genes are TRBV27 and TRBJ2-7; a possible D gene is TRBD1 (6 bases). The germline V gene has CDR1 MNHEY and CDR2 SMNVEV (reference sequence). The CDR3 length is 14 residues. Trimming pared 6 bases from V and 3 bases from J, leaving 15 bases between.

V is TRBV4-2 and J is TRBJ2-1, with TRBD2 as a possible D gene (5 bases). V lost 3 bases to trimming and J lost 1 base, with 13 bases between them. The CDR3 sequence is 16 residues long. CDR1 is LGHNA and CDR2 is YNFKEQ in the germline V gene. The CDR3: CASSHPTSRSYNEQFF. CDR3 nucleotides: TGTGCCAGCAGCCATCCTACTAGTAGGTCCTACAATGAGCAGTTCTTC.

This chain uses TRBV6-5 with TRBJ2-7, with TRBD1 matching 10 bases. The CDR3 runs to 14 residues. Germline CDR1 is MNHEY and CDR2 is SVGAGI. V shed 1 base, J shed 3 bases, and the junction held 0 bases outside the gene matches. CDR3 bases: TGTGCCAGCAGTTACTGGGACAGGGGCTACGAGCAGTACTTC. This gives the protein CASSYWDRGYEQYF.

This chain uses TRBV19 with TRBJ1-6, with 7 nucleotides matching TRBD1. V lost 9 bases, J lost 7 bases, and 3 bases stayed unmatched. Germline V gives CDR1 LNHDA, CDR2 SQIVND (reference sequence). This CDR3 is built from 12 residues. The DNA of the CDR3 is TGTGCCAGCCGACAGGGAAATTCACCCCTCCACTTT. This codes for CASRQGNSPLHF.

The CDR3 protein is CASSMRGDNEQFF. CDR3 nucleotide sequence: TGTGCCAGTAGTATGCGGGGGGACAATGAGCAGTTCTTC. The gene calls are TRBV7-9 and TRBJ2-1, with 8 bases aligning to TRBD2. Germline lookup yields CDR1 SEHNR and CDR2 FQNEAQ (reference sequence). After removal of 9 bases from V and 5 bases from J, the junction contained 6 bases not matched to a gene. The CDR3 totals 13 residues. Full variable domain (rest looked up from reference TRBV7-9 and TRBJ2-1): DTGVSQNPRHKITKRGQNVTFRCDPISEHNRLYWYRQTLGQGPEFLTYFQNEAQLEKSRLLSDRFSAERPKGSFSTLEIQRTEQGDSAMYLCASSMRGDNEQFFGPGTRLTVL.

CDR3 DNA: TGTGCCAGCAGTTTTGGGGACACACTACACTATGAGCAGTTCTTC. Protein: CASSFGDTLHYEQFF. The genes are TRBV28 and TRBJ2-1, with D possibly matching TRBD1 (6 bases). Trimming cost V 3 bases and J 8 bases, with 17 bases left between them. CDR1 and CDR2 (germline): MDHEN, SYDVKM. CDR3 length equals 15 residues.

Of note for this clone: The same CDR3 arises from other DNA sequences in this sample as well. The chain is built from TRBV19 and TRBJ1-5; TRBD1 matches at 8 bases. CDR1 and CDR2 (germline): LNHDA, SQIVND (reference sequence). Trimming cost V 2 bases and J 2 bases; bases outside gene matches: 2. The CDR3 consists of 15 residues. The CDR3 protein is CASSITGGGNQPQHF. The CDR3 DNA sequence: TGTGCCAGTAGTATAACAGGGGGTGGCAATCAGCCCCAGCATTTT. The entire variable domain, with the rest obtained from reference TRBV19 and TRBJ1-5, is as follows: DGGITQSPKYLFRKEGQNVTLSCEQNLNHDAMYWYRQDPGQGLRLIYYSQIVNDFQKGDIAEGYSVSREKKESFPLTVTSAQKNPTAFYLCASSITGGGNQPQHFGDGTRLSIL.

The rearrangement links TRBV4-1 to TRBJ1-5; D is undetermined. CDR3 length: 15 residues. Germline V gives CDR1 MGHRA, CDR2 YSYEKL. V was clipped by 6 bases and J by 5 bases, with 17 bases between them. The CDR3 DNA is TGCGCCAGCAGTCGCCTTCTTTGGGGAGATCAGCCCCAGCATTTT. It yields the protein CASSRLLWGDQPQHF.

Notes on this clone: Other DNA sequences from this sample encode an identical CDR3 as well. The chain recombines TRBV5-1 with TRBJ1-1; D perhaps matches TRBD1 (5 bases). The germline CDR1 and CDR2 sequences are SGHRS and YFSETQ. This CDR3 is 13 amino acids long. Trimming took off 5 bases at V and 0 bases at J, with 8 bases between the two ends. The CDR3 is CASRQAMNTEAFF. The CDR3 nucleotides are TGCGCCAGCAGACAGGCAATGAACACTGAAGCTTTCTTT.

The chain couples TRBV7-6 to TRBJ2-7, with a possible D match to TRBD1 (6 bases). The CDR3 is 13 residues long. Germline V CDR1 and CDR2: SGHVS, FNYEAQ. Between the trimmed V and J ends, which lost 1 base and 7 bases, there was a span of 11 bases. This CDR3 is CASSLGPGEEQYF. The CDR3 coding sequence is TGTGCCAGCAGCTTAGGGCCAGGGGAAGAGCAGTACTTC. Filled out from reference TRBV7-6 and TRBJ2-7, the complete variable domain reads GAGVSQSPRYKVTKRGQDVALRCDPISGHVSLYWYRQALGQGPEFLTYFNYEAQQDKSGLPNDRFSAERPEGSISTLTIQRTEQRDSAMYRCASSLGPGEEQYFGPGTRLTVT.

V usage is TRBV10-3 and J usage is TRBJ1-1; TRBD1 is a possible D gene (6 bases). The ends were cut back, 7 bases at V and 1 base at J, with 13 bases in the middle. The CDR3 length is 14 residues. The germline V gene encodes CDR1 ENHRY and CDR2 SYGVKD. The CDR3 loop is CAITTGLANTEAFF. The CDR3 DNA is TGTGCCATCACCACAGGGTTGGCGAACACTGAAGCTTTCTTT.

V is TRBV27 and J is TRBJ1-1, with a weak D call TRBD1 (5 bases). CDR3 length: 14 residues. V was cut by 6 bases and J by 2 bases, with 13 bases left in between. Per the germline V gene, CDR1 is MNHEY and CDR2 is SMNVEV (reference sequence). The CDR3 spells CASRLQDSNTEAFF. In DNA form, the CDR3 reads TGTGCCAGCAGACTACAGGATAGCAACACTGAAGCTTTCTTT.

The rearrangement links TRBV30 to TRBJ1-3, with D perhaps matching TRBD1 (5 bases). The V gene's germline CDR1 is GTSNPN and CDR2 SVGIG (reference sequence). Trimming pared 1 base from V and 8 bases from J, leaving 18 bases between. The CDR3 runs 15 residues. CDR3 coding DNA: TGTGCCTGGAGTGACCTTGGGGGGAAGACGGACACCATATATTTT. Amino acids: CAWSDLGGKTDTIYF.

The chain joins TRBV4-1 to TRBJ2-2, with 8 bases fitting TRBD2. Trimming at V came to 4 bases and at J to 4 bases, leaving 8 bases not matched to a gene. Germline V CDR1 and CDR2: MGHRA, YSYEKL. The CDR3 runs 16 residues. The CDR3 sequence: CASSPRAGVVTGELFF. The CDR3 coding sequence is TGCGCCAGCAGCCCTAGAGCGGGAGTCGTCACCGGGGAGCTGTTTTTT.

The rearrangement uses TRBV30 and TRBJ1-1; D ambiguous. Per germline, CDR1 GTSNPN and CDR2 SVGIG (reference sequence). This CDR3 comprises 11 residues. The germline V and J ends were trimmed by 4 bases and 0 bases, with 3 bases remaining between them. CDR3 loop: CAWTVNTEAFF. The DNA for the CDR3 is TGTGCCTGGACAGTGAACACTGAAGCTTTCTTT.

Here the CDR3 DNA reads TGTGCCAGCAGCCCGGGACAGCCTTTTGAAGCTTTCTTT. This encodes CASSPGQPFEAFF. The chain couples TRBV11-2 to TRBJ1-1, with TRBD1 matching over 7 bases. The germline gives CDR1 SGHAT, CDR2 FQNNGV. V gave up 5 bases and J gave up 7 bases; unmatched junction bases: 7. The CDR3 is made up of 13 amino acids.

The CDR3 region is CASSLLQFRIPSMNTEAFF. For the CDR3, the DNA is TGTGCCAGCAGCTTGTTGCAGTTCAGGATACCAAGCATGAACACTGAAGCTTTCTTT. The V gene is TRBV7-9, the J gene TRBJ1-1; no clear D. Per the germline V gene, CDR1 is SEHNR and CDR2 is FQNEAQ (reference sequence). V lost 3 bases and J 0 bases, leaving 23 bases between the germline ends. There are 19 residues in the CDR3.

In this sample, this clone turned up once. V and J are TRBV11-2 and TRBJ1-2; D not resolved. Trimming cost V 5 bases and J 8 bases, with 9 bases left between them. Per germline, CDR1 SGHAT and CDR2 FQNNGV. CDR3 length equals 11 residues. CDR3 region: CASSQEAGYTF. The DNA of the CDR3 is TGTGCCAGCAGCCAGGAGGCAGGCTACACCTTC.